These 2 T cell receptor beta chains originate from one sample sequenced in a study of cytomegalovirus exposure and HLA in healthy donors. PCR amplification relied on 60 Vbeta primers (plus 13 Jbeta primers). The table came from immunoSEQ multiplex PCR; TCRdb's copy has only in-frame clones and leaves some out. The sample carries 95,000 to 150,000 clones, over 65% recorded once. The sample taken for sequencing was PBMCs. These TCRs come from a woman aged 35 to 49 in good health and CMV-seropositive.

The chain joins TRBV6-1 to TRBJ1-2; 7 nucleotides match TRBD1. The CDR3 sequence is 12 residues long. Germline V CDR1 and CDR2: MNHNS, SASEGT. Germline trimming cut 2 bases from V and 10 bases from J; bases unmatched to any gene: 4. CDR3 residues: CASSERQGVYTF. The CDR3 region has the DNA TGTGCCAGCAGTGAAAGGCAGGGGGTCTACACCTTC.

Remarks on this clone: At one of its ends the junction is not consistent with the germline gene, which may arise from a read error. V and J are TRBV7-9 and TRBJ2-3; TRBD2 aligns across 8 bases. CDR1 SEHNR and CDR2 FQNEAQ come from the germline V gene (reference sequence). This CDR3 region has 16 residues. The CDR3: CASSRGGNRYTDTQYF. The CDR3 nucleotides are TGTGCCAGCAGCCGGGGGGGAAACAGGTACACAGACACGCAGTATTTT. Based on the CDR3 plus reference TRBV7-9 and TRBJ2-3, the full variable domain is DTGVSQNPRHKITKRGQNVTFRCDPISEHNRLYWYRQTLGQGPEFLTYFQNEAQLEKSRLLSDRFSAERPKGSFSTLEIQRTEQGDSAMYLCASSRGGNRYTDTQYFGPGTRLTVL.